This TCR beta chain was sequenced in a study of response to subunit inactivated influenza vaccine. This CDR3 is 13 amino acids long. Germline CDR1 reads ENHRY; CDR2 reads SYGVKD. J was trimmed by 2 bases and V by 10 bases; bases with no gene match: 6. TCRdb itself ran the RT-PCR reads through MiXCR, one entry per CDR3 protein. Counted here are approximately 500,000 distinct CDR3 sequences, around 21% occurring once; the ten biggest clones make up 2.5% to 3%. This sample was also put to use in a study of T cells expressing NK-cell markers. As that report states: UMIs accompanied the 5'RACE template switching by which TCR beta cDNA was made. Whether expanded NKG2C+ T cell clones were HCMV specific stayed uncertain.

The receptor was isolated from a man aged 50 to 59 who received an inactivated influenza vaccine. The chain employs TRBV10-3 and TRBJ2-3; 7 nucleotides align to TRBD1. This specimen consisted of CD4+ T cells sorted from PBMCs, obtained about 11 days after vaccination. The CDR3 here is CATRDSTTDTQYF. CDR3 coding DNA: TGTGCCACCAGGGACAGCACCACAGATACGCAGTATTTT.